This T cell receptor (beta chain) derives from a study of identical twins. Study-level findings and limits: Alpha sequences that were out-of-frame and twin-shared showed an excess of low generation probability. Carriage of fewer insertions was seen in abundant cord blood beta clonotypes, whereas memory repertoires showed none.

This clonotype was seen repeatedly, ten times or more. Its antigen is currently unknown. A universal primer site came from template switching; cDNA carried unique molecular identifiers. TCRdb ran MiXCR on the 5' RACE reads and lists one entry per CDR3 protein. The repertoire consists of 250,000 or so distinct CDR3 sequences, with 6.5% to 9.5% occurring once and the leading ten covering 3%. This CDR3 comprises 15 residues. V was cut by 0 bases and J by 3 bases, with 9 bases left in between. Germline V CDR1 and CDR2: LNHNV, YYDKDF (reference sequence). The sample was also linked to a second study, of yellow fever vaccine responses in identical twins.

The TCR sequence derives from a woman aged 18-35 years in good health. This rearrangement joins TRBV15 to TRBJ1-5, with D possibly matching TRBD1 (5 bases). The sample consisted of CD8+ T cells sorted from blood. The chain's CDR3 is CATSRDTGYNQPQHF. CDR3 sequence (DNA): TGTGCCACCAGCAGAGATACAGGTTACAATCAGCCCCAGCATTTT.